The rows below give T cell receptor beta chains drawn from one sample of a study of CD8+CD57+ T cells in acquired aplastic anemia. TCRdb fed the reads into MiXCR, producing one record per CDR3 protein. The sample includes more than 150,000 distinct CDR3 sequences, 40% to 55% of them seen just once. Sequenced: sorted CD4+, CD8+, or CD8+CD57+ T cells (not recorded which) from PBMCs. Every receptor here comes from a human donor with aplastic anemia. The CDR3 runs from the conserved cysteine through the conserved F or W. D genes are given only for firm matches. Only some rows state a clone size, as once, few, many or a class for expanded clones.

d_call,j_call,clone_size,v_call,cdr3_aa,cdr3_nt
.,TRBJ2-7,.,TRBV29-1,CSVTGGYEQYF,TGCAGCGTTACCGGAGGCTACGAGCAGTACTTC
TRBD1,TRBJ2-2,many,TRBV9,CASSVGGQGNTGELFF,TGTGCCAGCAGCGTAGGGGGACAGGGGAACACCGGGGAGCTGTTTTTT
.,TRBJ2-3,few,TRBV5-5,CASSSPDTQYF,TGTGCCAGCAGCTCCCCAGATACGCAGTATTTT
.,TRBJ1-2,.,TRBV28,CASSPYQDGDGYTF,TGTGCCAGCAGTCCCTATCAGGACGGCGATGGCTACACCTTC
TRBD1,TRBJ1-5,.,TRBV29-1,CSVGDRDDQPQHF,TGCAGCGTGGGGGACAGGGACGACCAGCCCCAGCATTTT
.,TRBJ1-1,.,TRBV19,CASSIAGEGRAFF,TGTGCCAGTAGTATAGCTGGGGAGGGAAGAGCTTTCTTC
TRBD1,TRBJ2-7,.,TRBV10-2,CASSADRGYSYEQYF,TGCGCCAGCAGTGCTGACAGGGGTTACTCGTACGAGCAGTACTTC
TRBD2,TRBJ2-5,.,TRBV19,CASSKGTSQETQYF,TGTGCCAGTAGTAAGGGGACTAGCCAAGAGACCCAGTACTTC
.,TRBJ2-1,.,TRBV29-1,CSVPSLGGTYNEQFF,TGCAGCGTTCCATCACTTGGGGGGACCTACAATGAGCAGTTCTTC
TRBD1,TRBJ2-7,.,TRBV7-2,CASSLGLGQPDSYEQYF,TGTGCCAGCAGCTTAGGGCTGGGACAGCCGGATTCCTACGAGCAGTACTTC
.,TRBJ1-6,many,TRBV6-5,CASSSPGRVSPLHF,TGTGCCAGCAGTTCGCCCGGCCGGGTTTCACCCCTCCACTTT
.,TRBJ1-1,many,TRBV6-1,CASNLAGTPNTEAFF,TGTGCCAGCAATCTCGCAGGGACCCCGAACACTGAAGCTTTCTTT
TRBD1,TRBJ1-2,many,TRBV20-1,CSARGQGAVIVGYTF,TGCAGTGCTAGAGGACAGGGGGCCGTTATTGTCGGCTACACCTTC
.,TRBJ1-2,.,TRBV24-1,CATSDGYGYTF,TGTGCCACCAGTGATGGCTATGGCTACACCTTC
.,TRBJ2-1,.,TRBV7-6,CASSKQGGEQFF,TGTGCCAGCAGCAAACAGGGTGGTGAGCAGTTCTTC
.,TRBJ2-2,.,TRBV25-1,CASSYMVANTGELSF,TGTGCCAGCAGTTACATGGTTGCGAACACCGGGGAGCTGTCTTTT
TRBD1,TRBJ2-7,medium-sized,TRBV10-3,CAISGGQVLTYEQYF,TGTGCCATCAGTGGGGGACAGGTCCTCACCTACGAGCAGTACTTC
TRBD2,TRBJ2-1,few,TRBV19,CASSTGTSSYNEQFF,TGTGCCAGTAGTACCGGGACTAGCTCCTACAATGAGCAGTTCTTC
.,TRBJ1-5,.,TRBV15,CATSRDMGRGNQPQHF,TGTGCCACCAGCAGAGATATGGGGAGGGGGAATCAGCCCCAGCATTTT
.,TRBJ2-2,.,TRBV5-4,CASSLAARANTGELFF,TGTGCCAGCAGCTTGGCTGCCAGGGCTAACACCGGGGAGCTGTTTTTT
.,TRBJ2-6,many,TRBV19,CASSIRRGGSGANVLTF,TGTGCCAGTAGTATAAGACGGGGAGGCTCTGGGGCCAACGTCCTGACTTTC
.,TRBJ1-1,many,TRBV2,CASSEAGGKAFF,TGTGCCAGCAGTGAAGCAGGGGGTAAAGCTTTCTTT
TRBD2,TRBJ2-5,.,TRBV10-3,CAISLSGGAGETQYF,TGTGCCATCAGTTTAAGCGGGGGGGCCGGGGAGACCCAGTACTTC
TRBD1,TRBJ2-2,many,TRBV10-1,CASPQGDNTGELFF,TGCGCCAGCCCCCAGGGGGATAACACCGGGGAGCTGTTTTTT
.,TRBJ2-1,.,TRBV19,CASRTSRGGRNEQFF,TGTGCCAGTAGGACCTCACGAGGGGGGCGGAATGAGCAGTTCTTC
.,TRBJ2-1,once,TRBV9,CASSVDLGKNEQFF,TGTGCCAGCAGCGTAGATCTGGGGAAGAATGAGCAGTTCTTC
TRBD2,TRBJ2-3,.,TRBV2,CASTPGLAGDTQYF,TGTGCCAGCACCCCGGGACTAGCGGGAGATACGCAGTATTTT
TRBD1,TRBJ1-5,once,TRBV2,CASRAGQGASQPQHF,TGTGCCAGCAGGGCAGGACAGGGGGCAAGTCAGCCCCAGCATTTT
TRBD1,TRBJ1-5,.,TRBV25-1,CASSEGTGNQPQHF,TGTGCCAGCAGTGAAGGGACAGGGAATCAGCCCCAGCATTTT
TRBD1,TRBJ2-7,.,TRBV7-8,CASSFGTGVSEQYF,TGTGCCAGCAGCTTCGGGACAGGGGTTTCCGAGCAGTACTTC
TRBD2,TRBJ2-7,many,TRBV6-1,CASTSGLRLGTDEQYF,TGTGCCAGTACCTCGGGACTAAGGTTGGGGACGGACGAGCAGTACTTC
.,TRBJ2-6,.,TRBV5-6,CASSLGGRGWGPGANVLTF,TGTGCCAGCAGCTTAGGGGGAAGGGGATGGGGACCTGGGGCCAACGTCCTGACTTTC
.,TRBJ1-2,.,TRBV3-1,CASSQYRAGGYTF,TGTGCCAGCAGCCAGTACAGGGCTGGCGGCTACACCTTC
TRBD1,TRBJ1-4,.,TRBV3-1,CASSHPGGDNEKLFF,TGTGCCAGCAGCCACCCAGGGGGGGATAATGAAAAACTGTTTTTT
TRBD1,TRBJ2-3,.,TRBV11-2,CASSKTGQGADTQYF,TGTGCCAGCAGCAAAACAGGGCAGGGGGCAGATACGCAGTATTTT
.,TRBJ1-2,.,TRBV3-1,CASSMRAGGYTF,TGTGCCAGCAGCATGAGGGCTGGGGGCTACACCTTC
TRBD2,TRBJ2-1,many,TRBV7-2,CASSLRLAGGALSYNEQFF,TGTGCCAGCAGCTTACGGCTAGCGGGAGGAGCCCTCTCCTACAATGAGCAGTTCTTC
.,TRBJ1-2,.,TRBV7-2,CASRIQGDGYTF,TGTGCCAGCAGAATACAGGGAGACGGCTACACCTTC
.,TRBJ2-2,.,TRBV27,CATAWENTGELFF,TGTGCCACCGCGTGGGAGAACACCGGGGAGCTGTTTTTT
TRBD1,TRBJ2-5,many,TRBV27,CASSLQGEETQYF,TGTGCCAGCAGTTTGCAGGGGGAGGAGACCCAGTACTTC
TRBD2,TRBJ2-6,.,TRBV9,CASSVAFGGSGANVLTF,TGTGCCAGCAGCGTAGCTTTCGGGGGGTCTGGGGCCAACGTCCTGACTTTC
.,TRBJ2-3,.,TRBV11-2,CASSFGGISTDTQYF,TGTGCCAGCAGCTTTGGGGGGATAAGCACAGATACGCAGTATTTT
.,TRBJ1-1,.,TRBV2,CASSTIRGDTEAFF,TGTGCCAGCAGCACCATTCGGGGGGACACTGAAGCTTTCTTT
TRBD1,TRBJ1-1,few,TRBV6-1,CASTPWRQGGLRTEAFF,TGTGCCAGCACCCCTTGGAGACAGGGGGGTTTGAGGACTGAAGCTTTCTTT
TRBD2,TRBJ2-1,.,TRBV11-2,CASSPTSGEYNEQFF,TGTGCCAGCAGCCCAACTAGCGGGGAATACAATGAGCAGTTCTTC
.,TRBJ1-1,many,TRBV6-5,CASSYSRKGDTEAFF,TGTGCCAGCAGTTACTCGAGGAAGGGGGACACTGAAGCTTTCTTT
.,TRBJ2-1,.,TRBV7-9,CASSLQGINEQFF,TGTGCCAGCAGCTTACAAGGGATCAATGAGCAGTTCTTC